Listed below are T cell receptor beta chains from one sample, sequenced in a study of cytomegalovirus exposure and HLA in healthy donors. TCRdb's table, derived via immunoSEQ multiplex PCR, lists solely in-frame clones and lacks some. Of some 190,000 clones in the sample, about 82% are singletons; the top ten hold around 1.5%. Material for sequencing was PBMCs. The receptors were sampled from a man aged 18 to 29 in good health and CMV-seronegative. CDR3s leave out the opening cysteine and the closing phenylalanine or tryptophan.

TRBJ2-3,TRBV30,AWSVTSGTDTQY
TRBJ2-1,TRBV7-6,ASSLEASGRSYNEQF
TRBJ1-1,TRBV2,ASSKEEGVTEAF
TRBJ1-1,TRBV30,AWGPRGFMNTEAF
TRBJ1-2,TRBV5-8,ASSYKQGAAGYT
TRBJ1-1,TRBV30,AWSVASEAF
TRBJ2-7,TRBV9,ASSVAPAGRTYEQY
TRBJ2-2,TRBV28,ASSLFGGPNTGELF
TRBJ1-4,TRBV23-1,ASSRLRGGAGEKLF
TRBJ1-1,TRBV6-5,ASSYQRQLNTEAF
TRBJ2-1,TRBV11-3,ASSSSGNLDEQF
TRBJ1-2,TRBV10-1,ASSRDRGYGYT
TRBJ2-5,TRBV5-6,ASSLGTGGGKTQY
TRBJ1-2,TRBV28,ASSGGYGYT
TRBJ2-1,TRBV7-9,ASSAAHRQGRENEQF
TRBJ2-1,TRBV27,AVKDFYNEQF
TRBJ2-7,TRBV30,AWGAGGPYEQY
TRBJ2-1,TRBV4-1,ASSQEGGTGNEQF
TRBJ2-5,TRBV7-9,ASSPGNSGRETQY
TRBJ1-1,TRBV14,ASSQVRGNTEAF
TRBJ2-7,TRBV19,ASSVAEGYEQY
TRBJ1-2,TRBV28,ASSPNTGTGDSGYT